This note documents a single T cell receptor (beta chain) sequence. The antigen is unknown. V was trimmed by 6 bases and J by 0 bases, leaving 5 bases between them. The CDR3 spans 13 residues. CDR1 is LNHDA and CDR2 is SQIVND in the germline V gene (reference sequence). Time point noted: blood 4 weeks post-SBRT, at nephrectomy. Regarding treatment: 15 Gy SBRT to primary tumor, nephrectomy 4 weeks later. After SBRT, blood was collected at 2 and 4 weeks, plus baseline. This renal cell carcinoma was of the clear cell type. This specimen belongs to a study of radiation and T cells in renal cell carcinoma. Overall study findings and caveats: In blood, top tumor clones expanded by 2 weeks, shrinking by 4. No pretreatment tumor biopsies were available for baseline clonotypes.

TCRdb keeps only in-frame clones here, not all; method: immunoSEQ multiplex PCR. The table has over 35,000 clones, about 84% seen once. The input for sequencing was blood, taken from a patient whose treatment included radiotherapy and nephrectomy. The chain uses TRBV19 and TRBJ2-2; D is unresolved. This clonotype originated in a woman between 65 and 79 years old with renal cell carcinoma. The CDR3: CASRPTNTGELFF. DNA of the CDR3: TGTGCCAGTAGACCAACGAACACCGGGGAGCTGTTTTTT.